This T cell receptor (beta chain) was documented in a study of blood T cell repertoires in COVID-19 (dated by TCRdb to about 2020). As for the study more broadly: Samples from collaborators originated in the United States, Italy and Spain and spanned both the acute and convalescent phases of COVID-19. The prospective study material was composed of cDNA or gDNA derived from T cells, B-cell-depleted T cells, or PBMCs. Deeply sampled blood TCRbeta repertoires from subjects exposed to, actively infected with, or recovered from COVID-19 were included in the dataset. A freely available public database, intended as a resource for researchers studying the immune response to SARS-CoV-2, is where the repertoires were released. Samples came from the ongoing ImmuneRACE study (first 160 participants) plus 1,254 subjects from 6 global collaborators. A de-identified subject ID, COVID-19 status, age in years and sex were almost always included in the sample metadata. HLA class I and class II types, where available, came from metadata supplied by the sample provider rather than from assay-based typing. Broader findings and caveats from the paper: The amount of clinical and demographic metadata varied by source and participant and was provided uncurated.

A note on this clone: No antigen is known for it. There are no base qualities to consult, and no much larger clone falls within one base.

Per the germline V gene, SGHTA is the CDR1 and FQGNSA is the CDR2. The V end gives up 5 bases and the J end 6 bases, leaving 3 bases in the junction not matched to a gene. The CDR3 has 13 amino acids, counting the end cysteine and phenylalanine. Just the 39-base CDR3 DNA is kept, in frame starting at base 1. Whole blood was collected in K2EDTA tubes by collaborating institutions according to the institutions' own protocols. Collaborator samples were shipped for TCRbeta analysis as frozen whole blood, isolated PBMCs, or DNA extracted from either sample type. TCRbeta CDR3 regions were amplified from genomic DNA by means of the immunoSEQ Assay, a bias-controlled multiplex PCR. From the authors' description of their analysis: Nucleated cell counts per sample were estimated from amplification of reference gene primers within the assay. To quantify the absolute abundance of each unique TCRbeta CDR3 rearrangement, sequence reads were collapsed and filtered. For each sample, productive Simpson clonality was calculated by taking the square root of Simpson's diversity index across productive rearrangements. TCRdb carries this immuneACCESS record with in-frame sequences only. Its versions omit some clonotypes, under half of them owing to an unresolved V gene in the studies checked, with the rest unexplained. V and J calls and clone size are copied from that table; D and trimming were computed from the DNA. This sample is represented by approximately 280,000 clones; approximately 86% of them were singletons. The ten largest clones capture about 9.8% of the sample.

The V and J segments used are TRBV7-2 and TRBJ1-5, and 8 junctional nucleotides match TRBD1. The sample consisted of peripheral blood. This clonotype originated in a young man with active or convalescent COVID-19. The CDR3 is CASSAQGAQPQHF. In nucleotide form, the sequence is TGTGCCAGCAGCGCTCAGGGGGCTCAGCCCCAGCATTTT. With the rest looked up from the reference TRBV7-2 and TRBJ1-5 genes rather than sequenced, the full variable domain is GAGVSQSPSNKVTEKGKDVELRCDPISGHTALYWYRQSLGQGLEFLIYFQGNSAPDKSGLPSDRFSAERTGGSVSTLTIQRTQQEDSAVYLCASSAQGAQPQHFGDGTRLSIL.